This T cell receptor (beta chain) was obtained from a study of T cell responses to AZD1222 COVID-19 vaccine. TCRdb's copy holds only in-frame clones and misses some; the assay was immunoSEQ multiplex PCR. The sample consists of about 97,000 clones, 88% of them appearing once. This receptor was obtained from an adult in good health. The material was peripheral blood, obtained on day 0 of AZD1222 vaccination.

The CDR3 region has the DNA TGTGCCAGCAGTTTAGGACTACTTTATAATTCACCCCTCCACTTT. Translating gives CASSLGLLYNSPLHF. The chain carries TRBV27 and TRBJ1-6; D is unclear. CDR1 is MNHEY and CDR2 is SMNVEV in the germline V gene (reference sequence). This CDR3 has 15 amino acids. V gave up 2 bases and J gave up 4 bases, with 9 bases separating them.